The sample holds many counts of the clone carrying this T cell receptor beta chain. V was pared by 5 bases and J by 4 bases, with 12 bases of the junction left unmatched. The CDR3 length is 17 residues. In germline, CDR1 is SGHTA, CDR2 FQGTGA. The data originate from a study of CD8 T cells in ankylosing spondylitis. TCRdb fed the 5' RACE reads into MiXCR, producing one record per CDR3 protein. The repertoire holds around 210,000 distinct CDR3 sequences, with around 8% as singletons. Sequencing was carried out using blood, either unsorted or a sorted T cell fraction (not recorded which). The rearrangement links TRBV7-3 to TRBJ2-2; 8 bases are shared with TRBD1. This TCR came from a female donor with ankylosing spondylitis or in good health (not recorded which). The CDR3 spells CASSTSQGAVGTGELFF. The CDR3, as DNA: TGTGCCAGCAGCACCTCCCAGGGGGCGGTTGGCACCGGGGAGCTGTTTTTT.